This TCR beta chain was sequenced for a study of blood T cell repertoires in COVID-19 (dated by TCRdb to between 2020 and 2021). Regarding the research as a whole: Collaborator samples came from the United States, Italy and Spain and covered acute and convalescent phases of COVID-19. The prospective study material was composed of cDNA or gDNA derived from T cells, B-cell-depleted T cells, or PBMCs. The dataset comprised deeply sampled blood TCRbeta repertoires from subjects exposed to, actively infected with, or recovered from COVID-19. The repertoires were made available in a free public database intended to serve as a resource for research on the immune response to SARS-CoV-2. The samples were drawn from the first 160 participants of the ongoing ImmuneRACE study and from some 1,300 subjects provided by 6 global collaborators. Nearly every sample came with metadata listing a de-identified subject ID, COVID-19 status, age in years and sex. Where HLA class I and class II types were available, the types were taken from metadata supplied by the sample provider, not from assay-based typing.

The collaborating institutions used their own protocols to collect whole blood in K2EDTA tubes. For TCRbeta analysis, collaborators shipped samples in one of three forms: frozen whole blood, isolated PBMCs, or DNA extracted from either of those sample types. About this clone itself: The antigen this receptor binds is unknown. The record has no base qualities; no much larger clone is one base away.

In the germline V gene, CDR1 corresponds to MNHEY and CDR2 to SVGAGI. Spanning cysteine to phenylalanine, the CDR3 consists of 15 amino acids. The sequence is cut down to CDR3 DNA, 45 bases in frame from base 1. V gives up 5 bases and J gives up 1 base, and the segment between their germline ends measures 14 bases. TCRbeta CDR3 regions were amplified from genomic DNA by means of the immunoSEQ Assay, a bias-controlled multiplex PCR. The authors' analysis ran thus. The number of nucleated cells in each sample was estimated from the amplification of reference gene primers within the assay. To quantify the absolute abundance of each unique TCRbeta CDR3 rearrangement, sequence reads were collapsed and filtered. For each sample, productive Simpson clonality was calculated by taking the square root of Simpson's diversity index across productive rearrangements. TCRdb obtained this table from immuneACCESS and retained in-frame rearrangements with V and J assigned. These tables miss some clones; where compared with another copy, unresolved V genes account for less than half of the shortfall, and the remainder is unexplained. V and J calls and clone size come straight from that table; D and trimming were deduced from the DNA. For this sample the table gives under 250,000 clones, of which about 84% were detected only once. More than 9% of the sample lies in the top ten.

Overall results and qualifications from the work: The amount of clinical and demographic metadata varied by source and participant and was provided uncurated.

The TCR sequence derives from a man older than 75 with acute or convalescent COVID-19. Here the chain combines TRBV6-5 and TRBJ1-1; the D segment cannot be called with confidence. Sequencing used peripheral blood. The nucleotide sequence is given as TGTGCCAGCAGTCCGCCAGCATCGGGGAACACTGAAGCTTTCTTT. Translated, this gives CASSPPASGNTEAFF.